This TCR beta chain emerged from a study of cytotoxic CD8 clonotypes in ibrutinib-treated CLL. Notes on the study in general: Samples from sustained-remission and progressing patients were taken at different times.

CDR3 length: 16 residues. Germline-derived CDR1 and CDR2 are SEHNR and FQNEAQ (reference sequence). V trimming: 1 base; J trimming: 5 bases; junction bases outside the gene matches: 8. About this clone: The antigen is undetermined.

Some clones are missing from TCRdb's copy, which holds only in-frame ones; the method was immunoSEQ multiplex PCR. The sample has around 330,000 clones; roughly 70% are singletons. The sequence came from a human donor with chronic lymphocytic leukemia. The sequences come from PBMCs, collected after 36 months of ibrutinib treatment. The V gene is TRBV7-9, the J gene TRBJ1-1; TRBD1 matches 9 bases. CDR3 protein: CASSLGADRGGTEAFF. The CDR3 region has the DNA TGTGCCAGCAGCTTAGGGGCGGACAGGGGTGGAACTGAAGCTTTCTTT.